The rows below give T cell receptor beta chains drawn from one sample of a study of T cells after yellow fever vaccination. TCRdb re-called the 5' RACE reads with MiXCR, one entry per CDR3 protein. The table records approximately 550,000 distinct CDR3 sequences, roughly 13% of them present only once. The sample here was PBMCs, taken on the day of the yellow fever booster vaccination. Receptors were obtained from a man under 40 who received the YFV17D yellow fever vaccine. CDR3s include the opening cysteine and the closing phenylalanine or tryptophan. D genes are given only for firm matches. The size of a clone is reported for some rows only, either as once, few or many, or as a class for expanded clones.

NA	many	TRBV6-2/TRBV6-3	TRBJ2-7	TGTGCCAGCAGCCCGCTCTACGAGCAGTACTTC	CASSPLYEQYF
NA	few	TRBV6-1	TRBJ2-1	TGTGCCAGCAGGCAGGGGGGATACAATGAGCAGTTCTTC	CASRQGGYNEQFF
NA	few	TRBV18	TRBJ1-1	TGTGCCAGCTCACCAGAAACGAAAGCTTTCTTT	CASSPETKAFF
TRBD1	few	TRBV5-1	TRBJ2-3	TGCGCCAGCAGCAGACAGGGGCCAGATACGCAGTATTTT	CASSRQGPDTQYF
NA	few	TRBV20-1	TRBJ2-7	TGCAGTGCAACGACTTCCAGGGGCCCCGAGCAGTACTTC	CSATTSRGPEQYF
TRBD1	few	TRBV9	TRBJ1-3	TGTGCCAGCAGCCATCCTTGGGACAGGGAGTCCCTCTCTGGAAACACCATATATTTT	CASSHPWDRESLSGNTIYF
NA	few	TRBV7-9	TRBJ2-7	TGTGCCAGCAGCCAAGCTCAAGAATCACACGAGCAGTACTTC	CASSQAQESHEQYF
TRBD2	few	TRBV24-1	TRBJ2-1	TGTGCCACCAGTGACAAAGCGGGAGTTTCTAACAATGAGCAGTTCTTC	CATSDKAGVSNNEQFF
NA	NA	TRBV27	TRBJ2-2	TGTGCCGCGGCGAAGGGTACCGGGGAGCTGTTTTTT	CAAAKGTGELFF
TRBD1	few	TRBV7-2	TRBJ1-4	TGTGCCAGCAGCTTACTCCGGGACAGGGGTGAAAAACTGTTTTTT	CASSLLRDRGEKLFF
NA	NA	TRBV27	TRBJ2-1	TGTGCCAGCAGTTTATTCGGCGGGTGGACCTACAATGAGCAGTTCTTC	CASSLFGGWTYNEQFF
TRBD2	few	TRBV20-1	TRBJ2-6	TGCAGTGCTAGTGGCGGGAGCGCCGTACGGGGGGCCAACGTCCTGACTTTC	CSASGGSAVRGANVLTF
TRBD2	NA	TRBV6-2/TRBV6-3	TRBJ2-2	TGTGCCAGCAGTCAACTAGCGGGAGGGTTCACCGGGGAGCTGTTTTTT	CASSQLAGGFTGELFF
TRBD2	few	TRBV5-1	TRBJ2-7	TGCGCCAGCGCGAGGGCGGGAGGGCTCGAGCAGTACTTC	CASARAGGLEQYF
NA	NA	TRBV18	TRBJ2-7	TGTGCCAGCTCACCACCCGGGACTCTCTTGCTTCAGTACTTC	CASSPPGTLLLQYF
NA	many	TRBV20-1	TRBJ2-1	TGCAGTGCTAGAGAAATCAAAAGCGGTTCCTCCTACAATGAGCAGTTCTTC	CSAREIKSGSSYNEQFF
TRBD1	many	TRBV7-2	TRBJ2-7	TGCGCCAGCAGCTTGGGTCAGGGGGCACACGAGCAGTACTTC	CASSLGQGAHEQYF
TRBD1	few	TRBV18	TRBJ2-7	TGTGCCAGCTCACCACCGGCAGGACAGGGCTACGAGCAGTACTTC	CASSPPAGQGYEQYF
TRBD1	NA	TRBV10-3	TRBJ2-5	TGTGCCATCAGTGAAGGACAGGGGGAAGAGACCCAGTACTTC	CAISEGQGEETQYF
NA	few	TRBV7-8	TRBJ2-7	TGTGCCAGCAGCCCTCGACAGTTCCACGAGCAGTACTTC	CASSPRQFHEQYF
TRBD2	NA	TRBV9	TRBJ2-2	TGTGCCAGCAGCGTAAGAGGGACTAGCGGGAGTGCCGGGGAGCTGTTTTTT	CASSVRGTSGSAGELFF
TRBD2	few	TRBV9	TRBJ2-2	TGTGCCAGCAGCGTAGGAGTTCTGACTAGCGGGAAAGGGGAGCTGTTTTTT	CASSVGVLTSGKGELFF
NA	NA	TRBV6-5	TRBJ2-1	TGTGCCAGCAGTTACTGGACTAAGACTTACAGCTCCTACAATGAGCAGTTCTTC	CASSYWTKTYSSYNEQFF
NA	NA	TRBV5-5	TRBJ1-4	TGTGCCAGCAGCTTGGTTAGGGAAGGAGAAAAACTGTTTTTT	CASSLVREGEKLFF
TRBD2	NA	TRBV24-1	TRBJ2-5	TGTGCCACCAACCGGGACTATCCCCAAGAGACCCAGTACTTC	CATNRDYPQETQYF
NA	many	TRBV12-3/TRBV12-4	TRBJ1-5	TGTGCCAGCAGCTTAGGGGGGGGACAGCCCCAGCATTTT	CASSLGGGQPQHF
NA	few	TRBV6-6	TRBJ2-7	TGTGCCAGTTTAGGGGGAGGGCCATACGAGCAGTACTTC	CASLGGGPYEQYF
TRBD2	many	TRBV7-2	TRBJ2-7	TGTGCCAGCGTACCGGCGGGGGGCTACGAGCAGTACTTC	CASVPAGGYEQYF
TRBD2	NA	TRBV29-1	TRBJ2-3	TGCAGCGTTCGTCCTAGCGGGATTACAGATACGCAGTATTTT	CSVRPSGITDTQYF
TRBD2	few	TRBV7-6	TRBJ2-3	TGTGCCAGCAGCTTAGGGGGGGGGTCTGGGGCCACAGATACGCAGTATTTT	CASSLGGGSGATDTQYF
TRBD1	few	TRBV4-2	TRBJ2-7	TGTGCCAGCAGCCAAGGCGCACAGGGGACAGGGGTAGGCGAGCAGTACTTC	CASSQGAQGTGVGEQYF
NA	few	TRBV20-1	TRBJ2-1	TGCAGTGCTAGAGATCCGCGAGGCGGGATAAGGGAGAATGAGCAGTTCTTC	CSARDPRGGIRENEQFF
NA	few	TRBV7-9	TRBJ2-5	TGTGCCAGCAGCTTGGGGCCCCTGGGAGGTGTCCGAAAGACCCAGTACTTC	CASSLGPLGGVRKTQYF
NA	NA	TRBV6-5	TRBJ2-7	TGTGCCAGCAGTTACTCAGTTCCAGCCACAGCCTACGAGCAGTACTTC	CASSYSVPATAYEQYF
NA	few	TRBV12-3/TRBV12-4	TRBJ2-7	TGTGCCAGCAGGGGCGGGTACGCGCAGTACTTC	CASRGGYAQYF
NA	once	TRBV6-1	TRBJ2-5	TGTGCCAGCAGCATACCCGGTAGTGGGACCCAGTACTTC	CASSIPGSGTQYF
NA	NA	TRBV12-3/TRBV12-4	TRBJ1-1	TGTGCCAGCAGTTCCAGGGGAGCGGACACTGAAGCTTTCTTT	CASSSRGADTEAFF
NA	NA	TRBV12-3/TRBV12-4	TRBJ2-7	TGTGCCAGCAGTCGAGTATCCCCCTACGAGCAGTACTTC	CASSRVSPYEQYF
NA	few	TRBV12-3/TRBV12-4	TRBJ2-3	TGTGCCAGCAGTTTATCCGCCGAAAATACGCAGTATTTT	CASSLSAENTQYF
TRBD2	few	TRBV20-1	TRBJ2-2	TGCAGTGCTAGTCCCCTAGCGGGACCCGGGGAGCTGTTTTTT	CSASPLAGPGELFF
NA	NA	TRBV3-1	TRBJ2-1	TGTGCCAGCAGCCAAAACCCCGCAGCCGGGACCCACCATGAGCAGTTCTTC	CASSQNPAAGTHHEQFF
NA	few	TRBV11-3	TRBJ2-1	TGTGCCAGCAGCTCCTCTGCTCCCAATGAGCAGTTCTTC	CASSSSAPNEQFF
NA	NA	TRBV19	TRBJ2-3	TGTGCCAGTAGTATCATCCCCACAGATACGCAGTATTTT	CASSIIPTDTQYF
TRBD2	few	TRBV7-2	TRBJ2-7	TGTGCCAGCAGAGTAACTAGCGGGAGCTCCTACGAGCAGTACTTC	CASRVTSGSSYEQYF
NA	NA	TRBV9	TRBJ2-3	TGTGCCAGCAGCGTGACTAGTCGGTCGACAGATACGCAGTATTTT	CASSVTSRSTDTQYF
NA	few	TRBV19	TRBJ1-2	TGTGCCAGTAGTATGGTCGGGGCTGGCTACACCTTC	CASSMVGAGYTF
NA	NA	TRBV28	TRBJ2-3	TGTGCCACCTCTTCGGGAGCAGATACGCAGTATTTT	CATSSGADTQYF
TRBD1	few	TRBV12-3/TRBV12-4	TRBJ1-2	TGTGCCAGCAGCTCTAATACCGGGACAGGGTTTGGCTACACCTTC	CASSSNTGTGFGYTF
NA	NA	TRBV6-2/TRBV6-3	TRBJ2-7	TGTGCCAGCAGTTACTGGGACATACTCTACGAGCAGTACTTC	CASSYWDILYEQYF
NA	NA	TRBV9	TRBJ2-7	TGTGCCAGCAGCGAGAGAGAAGGGGGCTACGAGCAGTACTTC	CASSEREGGYEQYF
TRBD2	few	TRBV6-1	TRBJ2-1	TGTGCCAGCAGTGCGCTAGCGGGAGCCGCATCCTCCCACCCAGCTTACAATGAGCAGTTCTTC	CASSALAGAASSHPAYNEQFF
NA	few	TRBV20-1	TRBJ2-3	TGCAGTGCTAGAGAACCTAGCGGCACAGATACGCAGTATTTT	CSAREPSGTDTQYF
TRBD1	NA	TRBV2	TRBJ2-2	TGTGCCAGCCGCACCCGGGACAGGGGGCTAGAGGACACCGGGGAGCTGTTTTTT	CASRTRDRGLEDTGELFF